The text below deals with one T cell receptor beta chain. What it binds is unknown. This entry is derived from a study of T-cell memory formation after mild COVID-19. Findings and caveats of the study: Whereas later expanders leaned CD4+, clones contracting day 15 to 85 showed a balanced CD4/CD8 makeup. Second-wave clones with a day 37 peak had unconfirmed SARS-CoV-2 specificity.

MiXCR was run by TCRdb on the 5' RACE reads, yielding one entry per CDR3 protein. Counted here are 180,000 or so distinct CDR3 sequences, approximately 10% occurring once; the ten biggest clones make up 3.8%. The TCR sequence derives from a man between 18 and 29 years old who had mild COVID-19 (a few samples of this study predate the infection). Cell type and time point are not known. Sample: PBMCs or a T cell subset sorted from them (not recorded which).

CDR3 nucleotide sequence: TGTGCCAGCAGTACCCGGCGACGGACCAATCAGCCCCAGCATTTT. Translation gives CASSTRRRTNQPQHF. This chain connects TRBV28 to TRBJ1-5; D gene uncertain. V gave up 5 bases and J gave up 3 bases, with 14 bases separating them. Germline lookup yields CDR1 MDHEN and CDR2 SYDVKM. The CDR3 has 15 amino acids.